This T cell receptor beta chain appears in the sequencing data of a study of neurological immune-mediated disorders. Turning to the study itself: Disease course was recorded as relapsing-remitting for about 31 and secondary progressive for about 9% of the roughly 35 multiple sclerosis patients.

The germline gives CDR1 DFQATT, CDR2 SNEGSKA (reference sequence). Trimming cost V 6 bases and J 4 bases; bases outside gene matches: 11. The CDR3 loop spans 15 amino acids. Notes on the study in general: Patients with HTLV-1-associated myelopathy showed the most TCR clonal expansion. Those with multiple sclerosis showed the least, falling below healthy controls.

This clonotype was recorded a few times. The antigen is unknown. One entry per CDR3 protein, called by TCRdb with MiXCR from the 5' RACE reads. The table includes about 40,000 distinct CDR3 sequences, 2% to 3% detected once. This chain joins TRBV20-1 and TRBJ1-4; TRBD1 agrees at 7 bases. Input material: PBMCs. This TCR was sampled from a man in his fifties or sixties with multiple sclerosis. The CDR3 protein is CSAKTQGGNNEKLFF. The CDR3 DNA reads as TGCAGTGCCAAAACTCAGGGGGGGAATAATGAAAAACTGTTTTTT.